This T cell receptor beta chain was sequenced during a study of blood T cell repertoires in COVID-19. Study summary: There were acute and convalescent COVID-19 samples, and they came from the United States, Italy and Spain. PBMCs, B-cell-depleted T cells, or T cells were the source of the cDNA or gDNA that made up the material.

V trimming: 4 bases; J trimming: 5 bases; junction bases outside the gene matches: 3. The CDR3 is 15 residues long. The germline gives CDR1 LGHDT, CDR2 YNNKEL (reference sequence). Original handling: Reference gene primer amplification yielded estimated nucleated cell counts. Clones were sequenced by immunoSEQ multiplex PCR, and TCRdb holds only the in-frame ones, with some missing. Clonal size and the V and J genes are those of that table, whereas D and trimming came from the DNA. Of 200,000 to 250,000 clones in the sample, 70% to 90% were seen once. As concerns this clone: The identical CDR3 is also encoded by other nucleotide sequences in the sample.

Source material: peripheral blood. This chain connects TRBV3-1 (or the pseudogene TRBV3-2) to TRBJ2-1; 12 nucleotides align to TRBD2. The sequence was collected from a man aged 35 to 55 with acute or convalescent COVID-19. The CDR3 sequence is CASSPTSGGNNEQFF. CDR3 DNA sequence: TGTGCCAGCAGCCCGACTAGCGGGGGCAACAATGAGCAGTTCTTC.